The 15 T cell receptor beta chains presented below share a single source sample, sequenced in a study of blood T cell repertoires in COVID-19. Here immunoSEQ multiplex PCR was the method, and the copy in TCRdb shows in-frame clones only, minus some. The repertoire consists of 210,000 or so clones, with more than 60% occurring once and the leading ten covering about 13%. The material sequenced was peripheral blood. These receptors all stem from a man aged 50 to 59 who had recovered from COVID-19.

The genes are TRBV18 and TRBJ1-4; D is possibly TRBD1 (6 bases). The V end was cut by 8 bases, the J end by 7 bases, with 14 bases between. The CDR3 consists of 13 residues. From germline, CDR1 is KGHSH and CDR2 LQKENI. The CDR3 coding sequence is TGTGCCAGCCGGACAGAGGCCTTTGAAAAACTGTTTTTT. Translating gives CASRTEAFEKLFF. Using reference TRBV18 and TRBJ1-4 for the parts outside the CDR3, the full variable domain is NAGVMQNPRHLVRRRGQEARLRCSPMKGHSHVYWYRQLPEEGLKFMVYLQKENIIDESGMPKERFSAEFPKEGPSILRIQQVVRGDSAAYFCASRTEAFEKLFFGSGTQLSVL.

This chain links TRBV14 with TRBJ1-6, with TRBD1 matching over 7 bases. Germline V gives CDR1 SGHDN, CDR2 FVKESK. V was clipped by 4 bases and J by 7 bases; unmatched bases: 7. This CDR3 is 15 amino acids long. CDR3: CASSPGGGKNSPLHF. In DNA form, the CDR3 reads TGTGCCAGCAGCCCGGGAGGGGGCAAGAATTCACCCCTCCACTTT.

CDR3 sequence reads: CATSEIAGGPDEQYF. CDR3 nucleotides: TGTGCCACCAGTGAGATTGCGGGAGGGCCGGACGAGCAGTACTTC. The genes are TRBV24-1 and TRBJ2-7; TRBD2 matches at 9 bases. V lost 4 bases and J lost 5; bases outside the gene matches: 8. Germline CDR1 and CDR2: KGHDR and SFDVKD. The CDR3 length is 15 residues.

The chain employs TRBV6-5 and TRBJ1-1; TRBD1 is a possible D gene (5 bases). Trimming cost V 8 bases and J 1 base, with 11 bases left between them. This CDR3 is built from 13 residues. CDR1 and CDR2 from the germline V gene are MNHEY and SVGAGI. CDR3 nucleotide sequence: TGTGCCAGCGCCGGACAAACGAACACTGAAGCTTTCTTT. Encoded protein: CASAGQTNTEAFF.

V usage is TRBV2 and J usage is TRBJ2-7; no clear D gene. Germline lookup yields CDR1 SNHLY and CDR2 FYNNEI. V dropped 5 bases and J dropped 4 bases, with 9 bases sitting between them. The CDR3 extends over 12 amino acids. This chain's CDR3 is CASSPEWYEQYF. CDR3 DNA sequence: TGTGCCAGCAGTCCGGAGTGGTACGAGCAGTACTTC.

The chain uses TRBV6-1 and TRBJ2-7, with 10 bases lining up with TRBD2. J lost 11 bases, V lost 1 base, and 5 bases had no gene match. Germline values: CDR1 MNHNS, CDR2 SASEGT. The CDR3 runs to 13 residues. CDR3 in amino acids: CASSEDSSGREYF. CDR3 coding DNA: TGTGCCAGCAGTGAAGATTCTAGCGGGAGAGAGTACTTC.

A note on this clone: Germline and junction disagree at one end, which may indicate a read error. The rearrangement links TRBV3-1 (or the pseudogene TRBV3-2) to TRBJ2-7, with TRBD2 as a possible D gene (5 bases). The CDR3 is 13 residues long. The germline gives CDR1 LGHDT, CDR2 YNNKEL (reference sequence). The CDR3 DNA reads as TGTGCCAGCAGCCAAGTGGCAGCCATGGACTTACACTTC. Residues: CASSQVAAMDLHF.

The genes are TRBV5-1 and TRBJ2-5, with a tentative D call TRBD1 (5 bases). There are 13 residues in the CDR3. Trimming shortened V by 0 bases and J by 2 bases, and 5 bases separated the two germline ends. CDR1 is SGHRS and CDR2 is YFSETQ in the germline V gene. In DNA, the CDR3 is TGCGCCAGCAGCTTGGGACAGCAAGAGACCCAGTACTTC. It yields the protein CASSLGQQETQYF.

The CDR3 here is CAGDDTNNSPLHF. As DNA, the CDR3 is TGTGCCGGTGACGACACCAATAATTCACCCCTCCACTTT. The chain uses TRBV7-9 and TRBJ1-6; D not certain. Germline V gene sequence: CDR1 SEHNR, CDR2 FQNEAQ (reference sequence). This CDR3 is built from 13 residues. V was clipped by 11 bases and J by 5 bases, with 13 bases between them.

V is TRBV10-3 and J is TRBJ2-3; 7 nucleotides match TRBD2. Germline CDR1 is ENHRY and CDR2 is SYGVKD. There are 12 residues in the CDR3. The ends lost 2 bases at V and 8 bases at J; junction bases unmatched: 1. CDR3 sequence (DNA): TGTGCCATCAGTGAGGGCGGGAGTACGCAGTATTTT. It is translated as CAISEGGSTQYF.

The chain combines TRBV15 with TRBJ1-2; 9 positions agree with TRBD1. V lost 3 bases, J lost 7 bases, and 3 bases stayed unmatched. The germline CDR1 and CDR2 sequences are LNHNV and YYDKDF (reference sequence). The CDR3 runs to 13 residues. CDR3 DNA sequence: TGTGCCACCAGCAGTACAGGGGGCTTTGGCTACACCTTC. Amino acids: CATSSTGGFGYTF.

This clone was picked up a small number of times. The chain is built from TRBV5-1 and TRBJ2-2; maybe TRBD2 (6 bases). The germline V and J ends were trimmed by 2 bases and 1 base, with 15 bases remaining between them. CDR1 is SGHRS and CDR2 is YFSETQ in the germline V gene. This CDR3 has 17 residues. Written as DNA, the CDR3 is TGCGCCAGCAGCTTCAACCCGGGGACTGTGAACACCGGGGAGCTGTTTTTT. Protein sequence: CASSFNPGTVNTGELFF.

The genes are TRBV5-6 and TRBJ2-7; D unclear. In germline, CDR1 is SGHDT, CDR2 YYEEEE. The CDR3 runs to 14 residues. V gave up 0 bases and J gave up 0 bases, with 7 bases separating them. DNA for the CDR3: TGTGCCAGCAGCTTGGGCCAGAACTCCTACGAGCAGTACTTC. As protein: CASSLGQNSYEQYF.

V is TRBV30 and J is TRBJ2-7; possibly TRBD2 for D (6 bases). Germline V gene lookup returns CDR1 GTSNPN and CDR2 SVGIG (reference sequence). Trimming pared 0 bases from V and 1 base from J, leaving 10 bases between. This CDR3 is 14 amino acids long. Here the CDR3 DNA reads TGTGCCTGGAGTGTACAAAGCGGGTCCTACGAGCAGTACTTC. Its protein is CAWSVQSGSYEQYF. The complete variable domain, with remaining parts taken from reference TRBV30 and TRBJ2-7, reads SQTIHQWPATLVQPVGSPLSLECTVEGTSNPNLYWYRQAAGRGLQLLFYSVGIGQISSEVPQNLSASRPQDRQFILSSKKLLLSDSGFYLCAWSVQSGSYEQYFGPGTRLTVT.

The CDR3 DNA reads as TGTGCCAGCAGCCACGGGGCCGGGGAGCTGTTTTTT. Translated, it gives CASSHGAGELFF. V usage is TRBV6-5 and J usage is TRBJ2-2, with a weak D call TRBD2 (5 bases). V gave up 6 bases and J gave up 6 bases, with 8 bases separating them. Germline V lookup: CDR1 MNHEY, CDR2 SVGAGI. The length of the CDR3 is 12 residues.